These T cell receptor beta chains were read from a single sample in a study of T-cell reconstitution after alpha-beta-depleted transplantation in children. From the PCR reads, TCRdb called clonotypes with MiXCR, one entry per CDR3 protein. The sample shows around 450,000 distinct CDR3 sequences, around 16% of them seen only once. The material was PBMCs, mostly from graft donor cells, obtained 360 days after TCRalphabeta/CD19-depleted stem cell transplant. These receptors originate from a boy younger than two who had a stem cell transplant for Wiskott-Aldrich syndrome, so the T cells may come from the graft donor. Each CDR3 is given with its conserved first and last residue. D genes are given only for firm matches. The size field is filled for only some rows; it gives once, few, many or a size class.

abundance: few; v_gene: TRBV24-1; d_gene: TRBD2; j_gene: TRBJ2-5; CDR3nt: TGTGCCACCAGGCGACGGGGGGAAGAGACCCAGTACTTC; CDR3aa: CATRRRGEETQYF
abundance: -; v_gene: TRBV29-1; d_gene: TRBD2; j_gene: TRBJ2-3; CDR3nt: TGCAGCGTTGGTGGGATTGGGGAGGGGAATTCAGATACGCAGTATTTT; CDR3aa: CSVGGIGEGNSDTQYF
abundance: few; v_gene: TRBV20-1; d_gene: -; j_gene: TRBJ2-3; CDR3nt: TGCAGTGCTAGACTAGCCCACAATAGAATGCAGTATTTT; CDR3aa: CSARLAHNRMQYF
abundance: many; v_gene: TRBV7-9; d_gene: -; j_gene: TRBJ2-1; CDR3nt: TGTGCCAGCCGGGAGTACAATGAGCAGTTCTTC; CDR3aa: CASREYNEQFF
abundance: few; v_gene: TRBV6-5; d_gene: TRBD2; j_gene: TRBJ2-3; CDR3nt: TGTGCCAGCAGTTCCGGAGCGGGACTACCTCCACTCGAAGATACGCAGTATTTT; CDR3aa: CASSSGAGLPPLEDTQYF
abundance: few; v_gene: TRBV5-1; d_gene: -; j_gene: TRBJ2-1; CDR3nt: TGCGCCAGCAGCCTGGGACAAACTGAGGGGAATGAGCAGTTCTTC; CDR3aa: CASSLGQTEGNEQFF
abundance: few; v_gene: TRBV29-1; d_gene: -; j_gene: TRBJ2-7; CDR3nt: TGCAGCGTTGAACAGGGAGGCTACGAGCAGTACTTC; CDR3aa: CSVEQGGYEQYF
abundance: few; v_gene: TRBV14; d_gene: TRBD2; j_gene: TRBJ2-1; CDR3nt: TGTGCCAGCAGCCCCAGGACTAGCGGGAGTGAGCAGTTCTTC; CDR3aa: CASSPRTSGSEQFF
abundance: -; v_gene: TRBV4-3; d_gene: -; j_gene: TRBJ2-3; CDR3nt: TGCGCCAGCAGCCAAGAGAATTTATTAGCCACAGATACGCAGTATTTT; CDR3aa: CASSQENLLATDTQYF
abundance: -; v_gene: TRBV29-1; d_gene: -; j_gene: TRBJ2-4; CDR3nt: TGCAGCGTAAGAGGGTCTCGGGACGGCTACTCTTTAGCCAAAAACATTCAGTACTTC; CDR3aa: CSVRGSRDGYSLAKNIQYF
abundance: -; v_gene: TRBV7-2; d_gene: -; j_gene: TRBJ2-1; CDR3nt: TGTGCCAGCAGCCCCAGACGCGGAGGTATTTCCTACAATGAGCAGTTCTTC; CDR3aa: CASSPRRGGISYNEQFF
abundance: -; v_gene: TRBV29-1; d_gene: -; j_gene: TRBJ2-5; CDR3nt: TGCAGCGCTGGGACACCCCAAGAGACCCAGTACTTC; CDR3aa: CSAGTPQETQYF
abundance: many; v_gene: TRBV12-3/TRBV12-4; d_gene: TRBD2; j_gene: TRBJ2-3; CDR3nt: TGTGCCAGCAGACCAGATCTAGCGGGAGGGCAGGATACGCAGTATTTT; CDR3aa: CASRPDLAGGQDTQYF
abundance: -; v_gene: TRBV29-1; d_gene: TRBD1; j_gene: TRBJ2-3; CDR3nt: TGCAGCGTTGAAAGGGGACAGGGATTCACAGATACGCAGTATTTT; CDR3aa: CSVERGQGFTDTQYF
abundance: -; v_gene: TRBV20-1; d_gene: TRBD1; j_gene: TRBJ2-7; CDR3nt: TGCAGTGCTCCGGACAGGGTTAGCTACGAGCAGTACTTC; CDR3aa: CSAPDRVSYEQYF
abundance: few; v_gene: TRBV11-2; d_gene: -; j_gene: TRBJ1-2; CDR3nt: TGTGCCAGCAGCTTAGATGGGGGCCGGCGCTATGGCTACACCTTC; CDR3aa: CASSLDGGRRYGYTF
abundance: -; v_gene: TRBV11-2; d_gene: TRBD1; j_gene: TRBJ2-1; CDR3nt: TGTGCCAGCAGCCGCGGACAGGGGGCAGGGGGCTCCTACAATGAGCAGTTCTTC; CDR3aa: CASSRGQGAGGSYNEQFF
abundance: many; v_gene: TRBV7-9; d_gene: TRBD1; j_gene: TRBJ2-7; CDR3nt: TGTGCCAGCAGCTCTTATAGCCGGGACAGGTCCTACGAGCAGTACTTC; CDR3aa: CASSSYSRDRSYEQYF
abundance: -; v_gene: TRBV6-2/TRBV6-3; d_gene: -; j_gene: TRBJ2-7; CDR3nt: TGTGCCAGCAGTTACCGGACAAGAGGAGCCTACGAGCAGTACTTC; CDR3aa: CASSYRTRGAYEQYF
abundance: many; v_gene: TRBV29-1; d_gene: -; j_gene: TRBJ2-5; CDR3nt: TGCAGCGTTGAAGATGCCAGGATCCAAGAGACCCAGTACTTC; CDR3aa: CSVEDARIQETQYF
abundance: -; v_gene: TRBV20-1; d_gene: TRBD2; j_gene: TRBJ2-3; CDR3nt: TGCAGTGCTAGAGATCTGGGACTAGCGGGGGTGGATACGCAGTATTTT; CDR3aa: CSARDLGLAGVDTQYF
abundance: -; v_gene: TRBV7-8; d_gene: TRBD2; j_gene: TRBJ2-5; CDR3nt: TGTGCCAGCAGCCATAAGTCTCGCGGGGGGGCCGGGGAGACCCAGTACTTC; CDR3aa: CASSHKSRGGAGETQYF
abundance: -; v_gene: TRBV29-1; d_gene: -; j_gene: TRBJ2-7; CDR3nt: TGCAGCGTAGCCCGACATCACTCCTACGAGCAGTACTTC; CDR3aa: CSVARHHSYEQYF
abundance: -; v_gene: TRBV4-2; d_gene: TRBD2; j_gene: TRBJ2-1; CDR3nt: TGTGCCAGCAGCAGAGTATTTTCGTCGAGCGGGACTACCTACAATGAGCAGTTCTTC; CDR3aa: CASSRVFSSSGTTYNEQFF
abundance: few; v_gene: TRBV29-1; d_gene: -; j_gene: TRBJ1-5; CDR3nt: TGCAGCGTTGGCGACAGCCTCAATCAGCCCCAGCATTTT; CDR3aa: CSVGDSLNQPQHF
abundance: -; v_gene: TRBV5-1; d_gene: -; j_gene: TRBJ2-1; CDR3nt: TGCGCCAGCAGCTCCTCGGTGAGGTCGGACAATGAGCAGTTCTTC; CDR3aa: CASSSSVRSDNEQFF
abundance: few; v_gene: TRBV7-2; d_gene: -; j_gene: TRBJ2-4; CDR3nt: TGTGCCAGCAGCAGGGTATTAGCCAAAAACATTCAGTACTTC; CDR3aa: CASSRVLAKNIQYF
abundance: -; v_gene: TRBV9; d_gene: TRBD1; j_gene: TRBJ1-1; CDR3nt: TGTGCCAGCAGCGGCGAACAGGGGGGAAGAAGAGAAGCTTTCTTT; CDR3aa: CASSGEQGGRREAFF
abundance: -; v_gene: TRBV12-3/TRBV12-4; d_gene: TRBD2; j_gene: TRBJ2-3; CDR3nt: TGTGCCAGCAGCCGGACTAGTTCCACAGATACGCAGTATTTT; CDR3aa: CASSRTSSTDTQYF
abundance: once; v_gene: TRBV6-2/TRBV6-3; d_gene: -; j_gene: TRBJ2-5; CDR3nt: TGTGCCAGCAGTTATACCCCCCAAGAGACCCAGTACTTC; CDR3aa: CASSYTPQETQYF
abundance: few; v_gene: TRBV12-3/TRBV12-4; d_gene: -; j_gene: TRBJ2-3; CDR3nt: TGTGCCAGCACCCTCGACCTGAGCACAGATACGCAGTATTTT; CDR3aa: CASTLDLSTDTQYF
abundance: -; v_gene: TRBV7-9; d_gene: TRBD2; j_gene: TRBJ2-5; CDR3nt: TGTGCCAGCAGCTTAGCGGGTTGGACTAGCGGGAGAGAGACCCAGTACTTC; CDR3aa: CASSLAGWTSGRETQYF
abundance: -; v_gene: TRBV20-1; d_gene: TRBD2; j_gene: TRBJ2-1; CDR3nt: TGCAGTGCTAGAAATGTAGCGGGAGGACACAGGGACAATGAGCAGTTCTTC; CDR3aa: CSARNVAGGHRDNEQFF
abundance: few; v_gene: TRBV2; d_gene: TRBD1; j_gene: TRBJ2-7; CDR3nt: TGTGCCAGCAGAGCTTGGCAAACAGGGGCCTCCTACGAGCAGTACTTC; CDR3aa: CASRAWQTGASYEQYF
abundance: -; v_gene: TRBV4-1; d_gene: -; j_gene: TRBJ2-3; CDR3nt: TGCGCCAGCAGCCAAGAAAGGAAAAGGGGGGATACGCAGTATTTT; CDR3aa: CASSQERKRGDTQYF
abundance: -; v_gene: TRBV28; d_gene: -; j_gene: TRBJ2-7; CDR3nt: TGTGCCAGCAGTTTATCTCCAGCCAGTTCCTACGAGCAGTACTTC; CDR3aa: CASSLSPASSYEQYF